This TCR beta chain was sequenced during a study of cytomegalovirus exposure and HLA in healthy donors (dated by TCRdb to between 2016 and 2019). Regarding the complete study: An earlier analysis of some 600 of the donors reported 250 to 300 Gb of sequence data and 90 million to 120 million unique TCR beta sequences obtained from roughly 180 million T cells. The number of donors typed differed by locus, with roughly 629-640 for A, B, C, DRB1 and DQB1, 522 for DQA1, 600 to 610 for DPA1, and 400 to 490 for DPB1. Class I and class II HLA loci were covered by the typing at four-digit resolution. Alongside the repertoire data, information on donor age, sex, ethnicity and CMV serostatus was compiled. Among the roughly 400 genotyped donors, under 90% belonged to the genetic ancestry cluster associated with self-reported Caucasian donors. Using immunosequencing, the study profiled T cell repertoires from some 670 subjects and related those repertoires to cytomegalovirus serostatus. The later analysis used no new phenotypic data to find candidate immune exposures, relying instead on TCR beta sequences and their occurrence across donors. Besides the first cohort of some 670 subjects, a separate validation cohort made up of over 95 different subjects was used. A later analysis re-analyzed previously published TCR beta repertoires from roughly 600 donors and added high-resolution HLA genotyping to study TCR occurrence patterns. The aim of the study was to test whether cataloging public T cell receptors could identify signatures of past pathogen exposure. To predict cytomegalovirus infection status, the study combined high-throughput TCR immunosequencing, statistical association of individual TCRs with disease status, and machine learning. All discovery cohort repertoires had been generated on a single sequencing platform. Genome-wide SNP genotypes for about three fifths of the roughly 700 donors were used in a later genetic analysis, which treated that subset as a discovery cohort. Among 398 genotyped donors of the cohort, an average of approximately 240,000 unique TCR beta nucleotide sequences were sequenced per donor, roughly 20% of them non-productive. An earlier analysis of fewer than 700 of the donors applied high-throughput TCR beta sequencing to assess whether each TCR beta V gene segment acted as functional or pseudogenic. An early release covering some 640 HLA-typed donors comprised approximately 300 gigabases of sequencing data and approximately 80 million unique TCR sequences. About five DR-DQ haplotypes were handled as single units for association and clustering because linkage in the cohort was strong. Paper-wide results and their limitations: Strong co-occurrence of HLA alleles, especially DR and DQ, made assigning TCR associations to individual alleles difficult. According to a later analysis, parvovirus B19, influenza, CMV and Epstein-Barr virus appeared linked to several top co-occurrence clusters. This cohort had only TCR beta chains sequenced, and the lack of alpha or paired-chain data limited which features could be detected. The authors suggested that the approach could potentially be generalized to other disease states and immunological phenotypes. Cytomegalovirus status was reported to be diagnosed by the classifier with high specificity and sensitivity in both the original and validation cohorts. A further reported finding was that TCR beta sequences accurately predicted the HLA-A and HLA-B alleles for most subjects in the first cohort. Because HLA typing was unavailable for some donors at each locus, only the typed subset was used in association tests. Compared with equally common non-associated chains, HLA-associated TCR beta chains in a later analysis were more clonally expanded and had lower generation probabilities. In an earlier analysis of fewer than 700 of the donors, most TCR beta V segments appeared in productive rearrangements about 87% or about 30% of the time, broadly matching IMGT annotations. Because the 87-base-pair reads could not distinguish some IMGT-functional V segments, including TRBV6-2 and TRBV6-3, those segments were excluded. A later analysis found that most CMV-associated TCR beta chains appeared HLA-restricted, with HLA associations seemingly driven largely by CMV exposure. A later analysis associated 15,000 or so TCR beta sequences with specific HLA alleles at a false discovery rate of 0.05. A cluster of highly shared sequence variants was judged likely to be a technical artifact of the sequencing pipeline. The study gave a list of 150 to 200 TCR beta chains associated with cytomegalovirus. Roughly uniform sequencing depth across donors was assumed in presence/absence analyses, although this assumption may not hold. Linkage disequilibrium might explain the correlated functional status among segregating V segments, but an unknown experimental factor could not be excluded. In a later analysis, TCR association rates were found to vary across HLA loci, with the most associated TCRs seen for DRB1 alleles and the fewest for HLA-C alleles. The earlier analysis of 450 to 700 of the donors excluded roughly 17 rarely observed V segments, including chromosome 9 orphons, because counts were too low. V-gene and J-gene trimming of TCR beta chains was associated with a missense DCLRE1C variant in a later genetic analysis, and the association was replicated in an independent cohort. In vitro tests confirmed that a few of the cytomegalovirus-associated TCR beta chains recognize cytomegalovirus antigens. Most TCR sequences were observed very rarely across donors, whereas some public TCRs were present in many individuals. CMV serostatus was the only immune exposure information available for the cohort. According to a later genetic analysis, donors in an Asian-associated ancestry cluster had fewer N-insertions in productive TCRs than the approximately 610-donor mean.

In total, roughly 710 healthy bone marrow donors made up the cohort. All cohort members were sampled while nominally healthy, although unrecorded immune exposures were likely present. The donor tested CMV seronegative, placing the donor among the 350 to 400 seronegative members of the cohort. A peripheral blood sample was provided by each donor, and peripheral blood mononuclear cells were used for TCR beta sequencing. The Qiagen DNeasy Blood Extraction Kit was used to extract genomic DNA from the blood cell samples. The method was the immunoSEQ multiplex PCR assay. A mixture of 60 forward primers for TCR Vbeta segments and 13 reverse primers for TCR Jbeta segments was used in the multiplex PCR. The CDR3 region of rearranged TCR beta genes was amplified from genomic DNA by a multiplex PCR assay. Amplified TCR beta libraries were sequenced as 87-base-pair reads on the Illumina HiSeq System. The authors' analysis ran thus. In a later analysis, 77 million or so unique TCR beta chains were counted across the 650 to 750 repertoires, and roughly 11 million of these chains were shared by at least two donors. To remove PCR and sequencing errors, raw reads were error-corrected and collapsed into unique sequences using a nearest-neighbor algorithm that merged closely related sequences. To assign V, D and J gene segments, CDR3 sequences were aligned to IMGT reference sequences. For a sequence to be retained, a match of at least six nucleotides to both a V gene segment and a J gene segment was required. Rearrangements were classified as productive when the CDR3 lacked stop codons and remained in frame with V and J, and all other rearrangements were classified as non-productive. CDR3 was defined by IMGT convention, running from the second conserved V-encoded cysteine to the conserved J-encoded phenylalanine. Sequences without an unambiguous match to a single V gene segment were excluded from the earlier analysis of about 600 of the donors. An earlier analysis of around 600 of the donors classified V segments as functional when productive rearrangements were above 56.7% and as segregating when the standard deviation between donors was above 5%. To diagnose cytomegalovirus status from the catalog of TCR beta chain sequences, a statistical classification framework was built. V and J gene assignment, in a later analysis, came from comparing TCR nucleotide sequences with IMGT/GENE-DB human TR gene sequences. In a later analysis, CDR3 sequences and most-parsimonious VDJ recombination scenarios were assigned using the TCRdist pipeline. A later analysis defined each TCR beta chain by its CDR3 amino acid sequence plus V-gene family, and excluded reads lacking a unique V-gene family. In a later analysis, 450 to 600 highly shared, low-generation-probability nucleotide sequences were removed to address suspected cross-contamination and a sequencing artifact. In a later analysis, a clonal expansion index was calculated for each public chain from normalized within-repertoire ranks of inferred template counts. In a later analysis, generation probabilities were computed with a VDJ recombination model fitted to out-of-frame rearrangements, and the resulting probabilities were checked against IGoR. A later analysis scored TCR-TCR, TCR-HLA and TCR-CMV co-occurrence with hypergeometric tests, applying a repertoire-size bias correction to TCR pairs. To estimate false discovery rates, a later analysis permuted the HLA or CMV assignments 20 times. In a later analysis, co-occurring TCRs were grouped using DBSCAN, with TCRdist sequence similarity added in when clustering inside HLA-allele-positive subsets. Repertoires with fewer than 30,000 or more than 120,000 public chains, plus five repertoires with anomalous nucleotide sharing, were excluded from co-occurrence clustering. TCRdb provides this immuneACCESS table in a form limited to in-frame rearrangements. Some clones are lacking; in checked studies, under half of them reflect an unresolved V gene, and why the rest are absent is not known. The DNA gave D and trimming, while V, J and clone size come from that table. The sample has approximately 250,000 clones on record, about 85% of them singletons. The ten biggest clones cover roughly 0.26% of the sample.

Comments on this clone: There is no known antigen for this receptor. There are no base qualities to consult, and no much larger clone falls within one base.

Trimming removed 1 base from V and 7 bases from J; the gene matches leave 9 bases unexplained. CDR1 and CDR2 are drawn from the germline V gene: SGHRS, YFSETQ. CDR3 length: 16 amino acids, cysteine to phenylalanine. Only CDR3 DNA is held: 48 bases, read in frame from base 1. The source material was PBMCs. This chain joins TRBV5-1 to TRBJ2-4; 9 nucleotides in the junction match TRBD2. The sequence came from a girl between 2 and 10 years old in good health and CMV-seronegative. In nucleotides, the sequence is TGCGCCAGCAGCTTGTCGTTAACTAGCGGGTTGAACATTCAGTACTTC. Its protein is CASSLSLTSGLNIQYF.